The 12 T cell receptor beta chains reported below all come from one sample, sequenced in a study of vaccination and CD4 T cells after COVID-19. With the Oncomine TCR Beta short-read assay, DNA from cultured CD4+ T cells was sequenced. One entry per CDR3 protein results from TCRdb running MiXCR on the PCR reads. The sample lists approximately 15,000 distinct CDR3 sequences, under 85% occurring once. The treatment is: approximately nine-day PBMC culture with coronavirus spike peptide pools or control peptides (ViraFEST assay). Their specific antigens are unknown. The sample taken for sequencing was CD4+ T cells from blood, cultured in vitro. Source of these receptors: a human donor who had recovered from COVID-19.

This clonotype was observed a few times. The V call is TRBV7-9, the J call TRBJ1-5, with D maybe TRBD1 (5 bases). Trimming shortened V by 5 bases and J by 1 base, and 9 bases separated the two germline ends. Germline CDR1 and CDR2: SEHNR and FQNEAQ (reference sequence). The CDR3 is made up of 14 amino acids. Written as DNA, the CDR3 is TGTGCCAGCAGCCTACGGGGGAGCAATCAGCCCCAGCATTTT. As protein: CASSLRGSNQPQHF.

The V gene is TRBV19, the J gene TRBJ2-2; 8 bases match TRBD1. Unmatched junction bases numbered 4, after V lost 3 bases and J lost 1 base. The CDR3 loop spans 16 amino acids. Per germline, CDR1 LNHDA and CDR2 SQIVND (reference sequence). CDR3 in DNA: TGTGCCAGTAGTATCAACAGGGGGTGGAACACCGGGGAGCTGTTTTTT. This gives the protein CASSINRGWNTGELFF.

The gene calls are TRBV7-2 and TRBJ2-7; D remains unclear. CDR1 is SGHTA, CDR2 FQGNSA, per germline. The CDR3 contains 12 residues. Trimming shortened V by 2 bases and J by 2 bases, and 4 bases separated the two germline ends. CDR3 residues: CASSLQPYEQYF. The CDR3 region has the DNA TGTGCCAGCAGCTTACAGCCCTACGAGCAGTACTTC.

The V and J genes are TRBV6-1 and TRBJ2-7; the D gene is possibly TRBD2 (5 bases). Germline lookup yields CDR1 MNHNS and CDR2 SASEGT. V lost 1 base and J lost 2, with 15 bases in between. This CDR3 is 16 amino acids long. The CDR3 DNA follows: TGTGCCAGCAGTGAAGGGGAGCGCCAAGTCACCTACGAGCAGTACTTC. It translates to CASSEGERQVTYEQYF.

The rearrangement uses TRBV6-1 and TRBJ2-1, with 9 positions matching TRBD2. V shed 6 bases and J 7 bases; nucleotides not matched to a gene: 7. This CDR3 is built from 14 residues. Germline V lookup: CDR1 MNHNS, CDR2 SASEGT. The CDR3 reads CASRISGSGNEQFF. CDR3 DNA sequence: TGTGCCAGCAGGATTAGCGGGAGCGGTAATGAGCAGTTCTTC.

This chain joins TRBV20-1 and TRBJ1-6, with 12 bases lining up with TRBD1. CDR3 length: 16 amino acids. The V segment lost 3 bases and the J segment 10 bases; nucleotides outside the gene matches: 10. Per the germline V gene, CDR1 is DFQATT and CDR2 is SNEGSKA (reference sequence). The DNA for the CDR3 is TGCAGTGCTAGGACCCCCGGGACAGGGGGCCGGTCACCCCTCCACTTT. Its translation is CSARTPGTGGRSPLHF.

The gene calls are TRBV4-2 and TRBJ2-3; 7 nucleotides line up with TRBD2. Germline V gives CDR1 LGHNA, CDR2 YNFKEQ. V lost 0 bases, J lost 5 bases, and 5 bases stayed unmatched. The CDR3 runs to 15 residues. The CDR3 is CASSQEGVAGDTQYF. The CDR3 DNA sequence: TGTGCCAGCAGCCAAGAAGGAGTAGCGGGAGATACGCAGTATTTT.

V gene TRBV20-1 combines with J gene TRBJ1-4; tentatively, D is TRBD1 (6 bases). With 4 bases removed from V and 8 bases from J, the gap between germline ends came to 11 bases. Looked up from germline, CDR1 is DFQATT and CDR2 is SNEGSKA (reference sequence). This CDR3 is 12 amino acids long. The CDR3 is CSANRAGEKLFF. CDR3 nucleotide sequence: TGCAGTGCTAACAGGGCCGGAGAAAAACTGTTTTTT.

The CDR3 coding sequence is TGTGCCAGCAGTTACACGGAAGGGAGCAATGAGCAGTTCTTC. This translates into CASSYTEGSNEQFF. The V and J genes are TRBV6-5 and TRBJ2-1; maybe TRBD2 (5 bases). Germline V gives CDR1 MNHEY, CDR2 SVGAGI. The CDR3 is 14 residues long. V lost 2 bases and J 6 bases, leaving 11 bases between the germline ends.

The rearrangement links TRBV19 to TRBJ1-5; D gene unclear. Per the germline V gene, CDR1 is LNHDA and CDR2 is SQIVND (reference sequence). This CDR3 comprises 14 residues. Trimming left V 7 bases short and J 3 bases short, with 13 bases between. The CDR3 here is CASTEGRDNQPQHF. CDR3 bases: TGTGCCAGTACCGAGGGCCGGGACAATCAGCCCCAGCATTTT.

The chain uses TRBV20-1 and TRBJ2-1; D uncertain. The V gene lost 5 bases and the J gene lost 2 bases, with 16 bases spanning the gap. The CDR3 totals 15 residues. CDR1 is DFQATT and CDR2 is SNEGSKA in the germline V gene (reference sequence). The CDR3 spells CSARVVPPPYNEQFF. The CDR3 nucleotides are TGCAGTGCTCGGGTGGTTCCCCCTCCCTACAATGAGCAGTTCTTC.

The chain combines TRBV5-6 with TRBJ1-2, with D unclear. Trimming removed 3 bases at V and 0 bases at J, with 12 bases between. Germline V gives CDR1 SGHDT, CDR2 YYEEEE. The CDR3 totals 15 residues. The CDR3 region has the DNA TGTGCCAGCAGCTCCCTGGAGAGGTCTAACTATGGCTACACCTTC. It codes for CASSSLERSNYGYTF.